These 19 T cell receptor beta chains share one sample of origin, sequenced in a study of shared clonotypes between healthy human individuals. Method: immunoSEQ multiplex PCR; TCRdb's copy keeps in-frame clones and lacks some. The sample records some 2.1 million clones, around 95% being singletons. Naive CD8 cells were CD45RO-negative, positively selected for CCR7, excluding terminally differentiated effector memory CD45RA+ cells. Input material: naive CD8+ T cells from PBMCs. These TCRs come from a man aged 18 to 30 in good health. Some clones in this sample may be carry-over from other donors' samples.

V gene TRBV5-8 combines with J gene TRBJ1-2; D uncertain. Trimming cost V 0 bases and J 5 bases, with 8 bases left between them. The germline CDR1 and CDR2 sequences are SGHTS and YDEGEE. The CDR3 contains 13 residues. CDR3 DNA sequence: TGTGCCAGCAGCTTGGACACCCGGTATGGCTACACCTTC. Encoded protein: CASSLDTRYGYTF.

The chain is built from TRBV29-1 and TRBJ1-3, with D perhaps TRBD1 (6 bases). This CDR3 comprises 13 residues. Germline values: CDR1 SQVTM, CDR2 ANQGSEA. Trimming took 6 bases from V and 2 from J, leaving 11 bases between them. The CDR3 reads CSVHREAGNTIYF. CDR3 DNA: TGCAGCGTCCACAGGGAGGCTGGAAACACCATATATTTT.

The chain has TRBV13 and TRBJ1-1; D may be TRBD1 (6 bases). The V gene lost 5 bases and the J gene lost 6 bases, with 16 bases spanning the gap. Germline V gives CDR1 PRHDT, CDR2 FYEKMQ (reference sequence). CDR3 length equals 14 residues. CDR3 in DNA: TGTGCCAGCAGCCCTGAGGGGGGGAGGGCTGAAGCTTTCTTT. This translates into CASSPEGGRAEAFF.

The chain recombines TRBV19 with TRBJ2-2, with D hard to call. The CDR3 spans 15 residues. Germline lookup yields CDR1 LNHDA and CDR2 SQIVND (reference sequence). Trimming left V 1 base short and J 6 bases short, with 12 bases between. The CDR3 spells CASSIGRLHAGELFF. The CDR3 nucleotides are TGTGCCAGTAGTATAGGTCGGCTACACGCCGGGGAGCTGTTTTTT.

Comment on this clone: This sample includes further DNA sequences coding for the same CDR3. The CDR3 loop is CASSVTGGYEQYF. CDR3 in DNA: TGTGCCAGCAGCGTCACAGGGGGGTACGAGCAGTACTTC. This chain joins TRBV9 and TRBJ2-7; TRBD1 matches at 8 bases. The CDR3 spans 13 residues. The germline CDR1 and CDR2 sequences are SGDLS and YYNGEE. V was clipped by 2 bases and J by 4 bases; unmatched bases: 2.

This chain joins TRBV27 and TRBJ2-1, with TRBD2 matching 10 bases. Trimming at V came to 5 bases and at J to 8 bases, leaving 6 bases not matched to a gene. The CDR3 sequence is 14 residues long. The germline V gene has CDR1 MNHEY and CDR2 SMNVEV (reference sequence). The CDR3 loop is CASSNSGRVYEQFF. In DNA form, the CDR3 reads TGTGCCAGCAGTAACAGCGGGAGGGTGTATGAGCAGTTCTTC.

This clone was detected once. V is TRBV28 and J is TRBJ2-5, with D hard to call. Germline CDR1 is MDHEN and CDR2 is SYDVKM. The CDR3 runs to 16 residues. Deletions cut 6 bases from V and 4 bases from J, with 21 bases between. CDR3 bases: TGTGCCAGCAGCTCAGCCACCGTGGACCTTGGAGAGACCCAGTACTTC. This sequence encodes CASSSATVDLGETQYF.

The rearrangement links TRBV29-1 to TRBJ1-6, with D unclear. CDR1 and CDR2 (germline): SQVTM, ANQGSEA. The CDR3 extends over 14 amino acids. Trimming cost V 2 bases and J 6 bases, with 11 bases left between them. The CDR3 reads CSVEWVIRNSPLHF. The CDR3 region has the DNA TGCAGCGTTGAATGGGTAATTCGTAATTCACCCCTCCACTTT. The full variable domain, in which reference TRBV29-1 and TRBJ1-6 provide the parts outside the CDR3, is SAVISQKPSRDICQRGTSLTIQCQVDSQVTMMFWYRQQPGQSLTLIATANQGSEATYESGFVIDKFPISRPNLTFSTLTVSNMSPEDSSIYLCSVEWVIRNSPLHFGNGTRLTVT.

The J gene is TRBJ2-3, the V gene TRBV2, with D unclear. Per germline, CDR1 SNHLY and CDR2 FYNNEI. Trimming stripped 6 bases from V and 4 bases from J, with 5 bases between. The CDR3 totals 11 residues. Here the CDR3 DNA reads TGTGCCAGCAGCGAGTCAGATACGCAGTATTTT. Protein: CASSESDTQYF.

J is TRBJ1-5 and V is TRBV29-1; a weak D match, TRBD1 (6 bases). CDR1 and CDR2 (germline): SQVTM, ANQGSEA. The V end was cut by 6 bases, the J end by 4 bases, with 16 bases between. This CDR3 region has 14 residues. The CDR3 DNA sequence: TGCAGCGTCCGTGAGGGGGGCTCAAATCAGCCCCAGCATTTT. Amino acids: CSVREGGSNQPQHF.

This clone showed up just once. The chain uses TRBV7-9 and TRBJ2-1; a possible D gene is TRBD1 (5 bases). This CDR3 contains 12 residues. Germline V lookup: CDR1 SEHNR, CDR2 FQNEAQ (reference sequence). Deletions cut 3 bases from V and 8 bases from J, with 8 bases between. The CDR3 DNA reads TGTGCCAGCAGCTTCAGGGTGCATGAGCAGTTCTTC. Its protein product is CASSFRVHEQFF.

The J gene is TRBJ2-5, the V gene TRBV27, with D possibly matching TRBD2 (6 bases). CDR1 is MNHEY, CDR2 SMNVEV, per germline (reference sequence). This CDR3 comprises 15 residues. The V and J ends lost 3 bases and 3 bases respectively, with 14 bases between them. CDR3 protein: CASSLSPGGKETQYF. For the CDR3, the DNA is TGTGCCAGCAGTTTGTCCCCCGGGGGAAAAGAGACCCAGTACTTC.

This sequence joins TRBV7-9 and TRBJ2-1, with 11 bases fitting TRBD2. Germline V lookup: CDR1 SEHNR, CDR2 FQNEAQ (reference sequence). The CDR3 has 15 amino acids. V gave up 5 bases and J gave up 9 bases; unmatched junction bases: 9. The CDR3 sequence: CASSPPGLAVGEQFF. As DNA, the CDR3 is TGTGCCAGCAGCCCGCCGGGACTAGCGGTGGGTGAGCAGTTCTTC.

The table lists this clone with a count of one. The gene calls are TRBV10-2 and TRBJ2-1; 7 nucleotides line up with TRBD2. The CDR3 length is 13 residues. CDR1 and CDR2 from the germline V gene are WSHSY and SAAADI. V lost 6 bases and J lost 6; bases outside the gene matches: 5. CDR3 amino acids: CASRNGRGNEQFF. The DNA for the CDR3 is TGCGCCAGCAGAAATGGGAGGGGCAATGAGCAGTTCTTC.

The chain employs TRBV10-3 and TRBJ1-1, with D hard to call. The CDR3 is 14 residues long. V was shortened by 0 bases and J by 11 bases, with 16 bases between the two germline ends. Germline V gene lookup returns CDR1 ENHRY and CDR2 SYGVKD. The CDR3 spells CAISESMGVIGAFF. CDR3 DNA: TGTGCCATCAGTGAGTCGATGGGTGTAATCGGGGCTTTCTTT.

The gene calls are TRBV7-2 and TRBJ2-1; TRBD2 agrees at 11 bases. Losses at the gene ends were 3 bases for V and 4 bases for J; bases not matched to a gene: 2. Germline CDR1 and CDR2: SGHTA and FQGNSA. The CDR3 is 15 amino acids. As DNA, the CDR3 is TGTGCCAGCAGCTTGATAGCGGGAGGGTACAATGAGCAGTTCTTC. Its protein product is CASSLIAGGYNEQFF. Full variable domain (missing parts from reference TRBV7-2 and TRBJ2-1): GAGVSQSPSNKVTEKGKDVELRCDPISGHTALYWYRQSLGQGLEFLIYFQGNSAPDKSGLPSDRFSAERTGGSVSTLTIQRTQQEDSAVYLCASSLIAGGYNEQFFGPGTRLTVL.

This chain connects TRBV27 to TRBJ1-3; D might be TRBD1 (5 bases). The germline V gene encodes CDR1 MNHEY and CDR2 SMNVEV (reference sequence). V lost 0 bases, J lost 4 bases, and 13 bases lay in between. The CDR3 length is 16 residues. The DNA of the CDR3 is TGTGCCAGCAGTTTATCAAGGGGCGAACAAGGAAACACCATATATTTT. The encoded protein is CASSLSRGEQGNTIYF.

The chain couples TRBV4-1 to TRBJ1-3, with D uncertain. The germline V gene has CDR1 MGHRA and CDR2 YSYEKL. The V gene lost 4 bases and the J gene lost 4 bases, with 14 bases spanning the gap. The CDR3 loop spans 15 amino acids. In DNA form, the CDR3 reads TGCGCCAGCAGCCGGACCCCGGAGGCGGGAAACACCATATATTTT. Translation: CASSRTPEAGNTIYF.

The chain combines TRBV10-3 with TRBJ2-2, with D perhaps TRBD2 (5 bases). Germline CDR1 ENHRY, CDR2 SYGVKD. The ends were cut back, 10 bases at V and 1 base at J, with 16 bases in the middle. This CDR3 contains 15 residues. In DNA, the CDR3 is TGTGCCACCCTGGAGGAGCGGAGGAACACCGGGGAGCTGTTTTTT. Residues: CATLEERRNTGELFF.